Listed below are T cell receptor beta chains from one sample, sequenced in a study of monozygotic twins with cystic fibrosis. Data came from immunoSEQ multiplex PCR; TCRdb stores just in-frame clones and leaves some out. The repertoire holds tens of thousands of clones, with around 90% as singletons. The sample taken for sequencing was blood. All receptors come from a girl aged 2 to 10 with cystic fibrosis. Both conserved end residues are part of each CDR3. The D gene is left open where the match is weak. Size is stated for part of the rows, as once, few or many counts, or as a class when the clone is expanded.

D gene	J gene	CDR3 length	clone size	V gene	CDR3 protein	CDR3 DNA
TRBD1	TRBJ1-5	16	-	TRBV6-6	CASRAWTGGDNQPQHF	TGTGCTAGCAGAGCATGGACAGGGGGGGACAATCAGCCCCAGCATTTT
-	TRBJ1-1	17	-	TRBV6-1	CASSEALLGGGNTEAFF	TGTGCCAGCAGTGAAGCGCTTCTGGGCGGGGGGAACACTGAAGCTTTCTTT
-	TRBJ1-2	13	-	TRBV6-5	CASSNRATYGYTF	TGTGCCAGCAGCAACCGGGCGACCTATGGCTACACCTTC
-	TRBJ2-2	15	-	TRBV7-9	CASSRDRTPGGELFF	TGTGCCAGCAGCCGAGATAGGACCCCAGGAGGGGAGCTGTTTTTT
-	TRBJ2-7	16	-	TRBV4-3	CASSQVLEVKRLEQYF	TGCGCCAGCAGCCAAGTTCTAGAAGTCAAGCGCCTAGAGCAGTACTTC
TRBD1	TRBJ1-2	13	-	TRBV28	CASSWGQEYGYTF	TGTGCCAGCAGTTGGGGACAGGAGTATGGCTACACCTTC
TRBD1	TRBJ2-6	16	-	TRBV15	CATRVTGKGGANVLTF	TGTGCCACCAGGGTGACAGGGAAGGGTGGGGCCAACGTCCTGACTTTC
-	TRBJ1-6	17	-	TRBV5-5	CASSPTPDWGGDSPLHF	TGTGCCAGCAGCCCAACCCCTGATTGGGGAGGAGATTCACCCCTCCACTTT
TRBD1	TRBJ2-7	16	-	TRBV7-4	CASSRFPGTGEYEQYF	TGTGCCAGCAGCCGGTTCCCCGGGACAGGGGAATACGAGCAGTACTTC
-	TRBJ1-1	13	-	TRBV27	CASKQRTRTEAFF	TGTGCCAGCAAACAAAGGACAAGAACTGAAGCTTTCTTT
-	TRBJ1-1	16	-	TRBV19	CASSIGGSWVNTEAFF	TGTGCCAGTAGTATAGGGGGATCGTGGGTGAACACTGAAGCTTTCTTT
-	TRBJ2-3	15	-	TRBV29-1	CSVAGQGGGTDTQYF	TGCAGCGTTGCGGGGCAGGGGGGAGGCACAGATACGCAGTATTTT
TRBD1	TRBJ2-7	13	-	TRBV2	CASSTQGENEQYF	TGTGCCAGCAGTACTCAGGGGGAAAACGAGCAGTACTTC
-	TRBJ1-2	14	-	TRBV6-5	CASRQGPSNYGYTF	TGTGCCAGCAGACAGGGCCCCTCCAACTATGGCTACACCTTC
-	TRBJ2-3	16	-	TRBV5-6	CASRLRGLLHTDTQYF	TGTGCCAGCAGGCTCAGGGGCCTCCTTCACACAGATACGCAGTATTTT
TRBD2	TRBJ2-5	15	once	TRBV6-1	CASSGLADVQETQYF	TGTGCCAGCAGTGGACTAGCCGATGTTCAAGAGACCCAGTACTTC
TRBD1	TRBJ2-2	16	once	TRBV7-2	CASSGTTGGANGELFF	TGTGCCAGCAGCGGAACGACAGGGGGCGCGAACGGGGAGCTGTTTTTT
-	TRBJ1-2	14	-	TRBV29-1	CSVEDSGPANGYTF	TGCAGCGTTGAAGATTCGGGCCCGGCCAATGGATACACCTTC
TRBD1	TRBJ2-7	18	once	TRBV18	CASSPPVGQGALGLWQYF	TGTGCCAGCTCACCACCGGTAGGACAGGGGGCGCTGGGGTTATGGCAGTACTTC
-	TRBJ2-6	16	-	TRBV6-5	CASSLGESSGANVLTF	TGTGCCAGCAGTTTAGGGGAGAGCTCTGGGGCCAACGTCCTGACTTTC